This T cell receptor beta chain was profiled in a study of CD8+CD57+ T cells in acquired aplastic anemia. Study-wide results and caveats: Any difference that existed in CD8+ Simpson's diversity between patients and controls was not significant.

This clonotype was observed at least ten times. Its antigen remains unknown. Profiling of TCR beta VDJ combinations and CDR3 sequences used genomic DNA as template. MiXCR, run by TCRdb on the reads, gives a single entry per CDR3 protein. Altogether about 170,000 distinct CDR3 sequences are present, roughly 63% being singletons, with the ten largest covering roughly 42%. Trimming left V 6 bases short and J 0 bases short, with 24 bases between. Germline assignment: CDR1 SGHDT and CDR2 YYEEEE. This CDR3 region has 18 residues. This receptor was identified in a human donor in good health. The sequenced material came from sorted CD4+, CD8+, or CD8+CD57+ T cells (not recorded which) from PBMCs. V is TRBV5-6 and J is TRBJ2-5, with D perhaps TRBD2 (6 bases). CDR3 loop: CASNPLGVGGSYQETQYF. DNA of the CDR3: TGTGCCAGCAACCCTTTGGGTGTGGGGGGATCGTACCAAGAGACCCAGTACTTC. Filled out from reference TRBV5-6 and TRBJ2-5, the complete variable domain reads DAGVTQSPTHLIKTRGQQVTLRCSPKSGHDTVSWYQQALGQGPQFIFQYYEEEERQRGNFPDRFSGHQFPNYSSELNVNALLLGDSALYLCASNPLGVGGSYQETQYFGPGTRLLVL.